Listed here is a single TCR beta chain. The sample comes from a study of blood T cell repertoires in COVID-19. The wider study: PBMCs, B-cell-depleted T cells, or T cells provided the cDNA or gDNA that made up the material.

Clones were sequenced by immunoSEQ multiplex PCR, and TCRdb holds only the in-frame ones, with some missing. Of 28,000 or so clones in the sample, around 90% were seen once. The sequenced material came from peripheral blood. The sequence was collected from a man in his sixties with COVID-19, enrolled during active disease.

The CDR3 bases are TGTGCCAGCACCACGACTGGACAGTTCGATAGCAATCAGCCCCAGCATTTT. Its protein product is CASTTTGQFDSNQPQHF. The chain employs TRBV28 and TRBJ1-5, with a weak D call TRBD1 (6 bases). The CDR3 runs to 17 residues. Germline lookup yields CDR1 MDHEN and CDR2 SYDVKM. The ends were cut back, 7 bases at V and 0 bases at J, with 19 bases in the middle.